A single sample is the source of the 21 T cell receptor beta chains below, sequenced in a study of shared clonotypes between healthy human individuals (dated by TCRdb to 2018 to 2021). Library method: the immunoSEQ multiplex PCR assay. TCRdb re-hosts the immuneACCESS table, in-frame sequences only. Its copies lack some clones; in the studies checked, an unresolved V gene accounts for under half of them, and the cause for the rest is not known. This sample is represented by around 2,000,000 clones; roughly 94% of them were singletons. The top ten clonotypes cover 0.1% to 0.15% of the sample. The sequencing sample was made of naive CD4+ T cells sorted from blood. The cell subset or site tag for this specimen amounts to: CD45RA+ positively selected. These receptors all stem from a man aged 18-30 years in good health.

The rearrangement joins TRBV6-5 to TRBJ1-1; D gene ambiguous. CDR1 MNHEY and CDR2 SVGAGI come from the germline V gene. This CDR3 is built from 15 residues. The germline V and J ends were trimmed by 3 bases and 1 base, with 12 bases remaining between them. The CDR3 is CASSYFGEPNTEAFF. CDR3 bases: TGTGCCAGCAGTTATTTCGGGGAGCCGAACACTGAAGCTTTCTTT.

CDR3 in DNA: TGTGCCAGCAGCGTAGGTGGCGGGGGCGGCTTGGGAGATACGCAGTATTTT. It is translated as CASSVGGGGGLGDTQYF. The chain employs TRBV9 and TRBJ2-3, with a possible D match to TRBD2 (7 bases). The CDR3 covers 17 residues. Germline assignment: CDR1 SGDLS and CDR2 YYNGEE. Trimming took 0 bases from V and 5 from J, leaving 19 bases between them.

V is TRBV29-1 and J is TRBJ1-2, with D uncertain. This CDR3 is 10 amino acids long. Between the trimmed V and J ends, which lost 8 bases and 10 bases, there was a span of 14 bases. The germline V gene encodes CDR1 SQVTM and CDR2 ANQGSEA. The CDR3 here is CSTGGKDYTF. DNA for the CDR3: TGCAGCACCGGAGGGAAGGACTACACCTTC.

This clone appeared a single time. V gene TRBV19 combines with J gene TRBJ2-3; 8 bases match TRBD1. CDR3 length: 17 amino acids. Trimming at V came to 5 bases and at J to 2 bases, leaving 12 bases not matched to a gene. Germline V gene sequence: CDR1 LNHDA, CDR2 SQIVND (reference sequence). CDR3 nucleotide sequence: TGTGCCAGTAGTCCCTCGTGGACAGGGATGATCACAGATACGCAGTATTTT. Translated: CASSPSWTGMITDTQYF.

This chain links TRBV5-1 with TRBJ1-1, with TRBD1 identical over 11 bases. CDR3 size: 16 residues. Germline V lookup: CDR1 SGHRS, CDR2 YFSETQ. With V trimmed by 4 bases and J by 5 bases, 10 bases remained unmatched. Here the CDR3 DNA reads TGCGCCAGCAGCCAAACCCCCGGGACAGGGGGAACTGAAGCTTTCTTT. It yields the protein CASSQTPGTGGTEAFF.

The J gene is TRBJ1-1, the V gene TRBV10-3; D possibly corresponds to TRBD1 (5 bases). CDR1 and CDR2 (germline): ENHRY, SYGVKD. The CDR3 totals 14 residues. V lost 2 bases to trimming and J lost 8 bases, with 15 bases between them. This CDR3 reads CAISEEGIGTEAFF. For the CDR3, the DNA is TGTGCCATCAGTGAGGAGGGGATAGGGACCGAAGCTTTCTTT.

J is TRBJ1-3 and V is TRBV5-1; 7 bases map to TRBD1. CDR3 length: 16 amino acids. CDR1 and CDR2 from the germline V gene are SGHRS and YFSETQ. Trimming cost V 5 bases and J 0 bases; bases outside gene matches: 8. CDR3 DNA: TGCGCCAGCAGTTGGGACAGATTAAACTCTGGAAACACCATATATTTT. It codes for CASSWDRLNSGNTIYF.

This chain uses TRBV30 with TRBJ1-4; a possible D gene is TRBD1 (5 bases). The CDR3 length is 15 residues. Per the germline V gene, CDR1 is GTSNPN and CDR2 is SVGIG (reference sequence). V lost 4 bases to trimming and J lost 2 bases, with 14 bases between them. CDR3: CAWIGAGRTNEKLFF. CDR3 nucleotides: TGTGCCTGGATTGGGGCAGGGAGGACTAATGAAAAACTGTTTTTT.

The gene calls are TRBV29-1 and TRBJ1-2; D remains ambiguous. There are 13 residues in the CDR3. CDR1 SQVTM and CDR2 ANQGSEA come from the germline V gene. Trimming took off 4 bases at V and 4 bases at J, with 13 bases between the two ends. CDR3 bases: TGCAGCGTTGTACCCCAGGACTTCTATGGCTACACCTTC. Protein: CSVVPQDFYGYTF.

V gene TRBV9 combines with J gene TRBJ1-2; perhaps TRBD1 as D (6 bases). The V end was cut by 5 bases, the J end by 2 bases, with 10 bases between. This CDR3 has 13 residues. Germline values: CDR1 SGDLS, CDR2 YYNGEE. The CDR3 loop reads CASRADRNYGYTF. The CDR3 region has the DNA TGTGCCAGCAGAGCTGACAGGAACTATGGCTACACCTTC.

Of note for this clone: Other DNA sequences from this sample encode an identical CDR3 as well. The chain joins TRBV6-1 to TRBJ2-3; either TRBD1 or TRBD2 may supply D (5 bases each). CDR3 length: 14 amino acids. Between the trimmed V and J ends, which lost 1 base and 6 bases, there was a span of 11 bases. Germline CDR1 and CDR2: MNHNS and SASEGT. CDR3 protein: CASSEGQGGDTQYF. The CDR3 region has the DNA TGTGCCAGCAGTGAAGGTCAGGGCGGGGATACGCAGTATTTT.

In DNA form, the CDR3 reads TGTGCCAGCAGCCTTAGCGGGAGGATGGAGCAGTTCTTC. As protein: CASSLSGRMEQFF. This sequence joins TRBV7-6 and TRBJ2-1, with TRBD2 identical over 10 bases. The CDR3 consists of 13 residues. Losses at the gene ends were 5 bases for V and 10 bases for J; bases not matched to a gene: 5. Germline CDR1 and CDR2: SGHVS and FNYEAQ.

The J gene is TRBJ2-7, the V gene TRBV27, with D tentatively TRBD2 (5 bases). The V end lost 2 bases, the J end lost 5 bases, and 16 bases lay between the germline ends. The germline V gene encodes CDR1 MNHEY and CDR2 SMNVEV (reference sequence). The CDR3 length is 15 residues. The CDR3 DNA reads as TGTGCCAGCAGTTTAGGATCGGCTAGCTTCCACGAGCAGTACTTC. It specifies CASSLGSASFHEQYF.

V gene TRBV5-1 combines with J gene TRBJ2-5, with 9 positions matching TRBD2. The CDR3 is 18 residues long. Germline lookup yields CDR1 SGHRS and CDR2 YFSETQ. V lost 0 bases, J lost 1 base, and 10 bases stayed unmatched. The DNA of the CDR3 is TGCGCCAGCAGCTTGGCCGGTATAAGCGGGGGGTCCCAAGAGACCCAGTACTTC. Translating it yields CASSLAGISGGSQETQYF.

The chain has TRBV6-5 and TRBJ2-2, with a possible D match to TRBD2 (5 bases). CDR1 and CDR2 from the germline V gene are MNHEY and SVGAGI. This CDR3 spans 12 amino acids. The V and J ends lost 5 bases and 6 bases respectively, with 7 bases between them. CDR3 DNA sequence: TGTGCCAGCAGTCCCGGGGCCGGGGAGCTGTTTTTT. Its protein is CASSPGAGELFF.

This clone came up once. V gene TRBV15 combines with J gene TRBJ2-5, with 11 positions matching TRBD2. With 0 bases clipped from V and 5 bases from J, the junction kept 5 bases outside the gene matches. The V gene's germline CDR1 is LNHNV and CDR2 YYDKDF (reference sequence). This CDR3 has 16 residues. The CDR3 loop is CATSRDRLAGSETQYF. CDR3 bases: TGTGCCACCAGCAGAGATCGACTAGCGGGATCGGAGACCCAGTACTTC.

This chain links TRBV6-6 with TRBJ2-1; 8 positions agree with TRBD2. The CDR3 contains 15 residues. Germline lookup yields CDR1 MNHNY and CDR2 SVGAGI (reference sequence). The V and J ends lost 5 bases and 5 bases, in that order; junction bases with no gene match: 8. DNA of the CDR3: TGTGCCAGCAGTCTCCTAGCGGGCCTTAACAATGAGCAGTTCTTC. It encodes CASSLLAGLNNEQFF.

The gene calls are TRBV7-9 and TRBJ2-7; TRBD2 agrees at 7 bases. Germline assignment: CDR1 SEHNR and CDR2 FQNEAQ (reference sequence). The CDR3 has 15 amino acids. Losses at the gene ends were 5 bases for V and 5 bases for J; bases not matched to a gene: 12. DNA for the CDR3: TGTGCCAGCAGCGTGGGAGGGCAGGGTGGTGACGAGCAGTACTTC. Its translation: CASSVGGQGGDEQYF.

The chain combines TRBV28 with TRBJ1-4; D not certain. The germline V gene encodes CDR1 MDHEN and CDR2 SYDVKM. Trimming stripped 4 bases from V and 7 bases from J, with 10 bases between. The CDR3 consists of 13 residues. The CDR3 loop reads CASSSPNLEKLFF. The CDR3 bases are TGTGCCAGCAGTTCCCCCAACCTTGAAAAACTGTTTTTT.

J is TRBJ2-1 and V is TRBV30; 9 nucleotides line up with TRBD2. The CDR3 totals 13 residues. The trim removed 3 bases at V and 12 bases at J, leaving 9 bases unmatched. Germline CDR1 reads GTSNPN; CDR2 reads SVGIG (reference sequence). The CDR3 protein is CAWRKAGGVGQFF. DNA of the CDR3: TGTGCCTGGAGAAAAGCGGGGGGTGTCGGGCAGTTCTTC.

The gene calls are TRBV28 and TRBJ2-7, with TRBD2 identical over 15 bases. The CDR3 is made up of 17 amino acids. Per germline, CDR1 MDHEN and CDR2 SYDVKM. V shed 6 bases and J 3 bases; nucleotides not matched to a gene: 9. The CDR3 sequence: CASSLGTSGRTVYEQYF. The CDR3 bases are TGTGCCAGCAGCCTCGGGACTAGCGGGAGGACTGTCTACGAGCAGTACTTC.